This T cell receptor (beta chain) was sequenced during a study of T cells in Graves' hyperthyroidism and ophthalmopathy (dated by TCRdb to between 2018 and 2021). At the level of the whole study: Peripheral blood was collected at initial diagnosis, before any treatment. To identify distinguishing TCR V-J signatures, a discovery cohort of some 99 patients was used, comprising some 45 with Graves' ophthalmopathy and 55 to 65 with stable Graves' hyperthyroidism. Whether ophthalmopathy could be predicted prospectively was tested in an independent validation cohort made up of under 20 hyperthyroidism patients plus 17 patients who later progressed to ophthalmopathy. The 90 or so discovery patients were randomly split 7:3 into training and test sets. In addition, the study compared T-cell repertoires in thyroid tissue and in blood from roughly six Graves' hyperthyroidism patients. After blood sampling, hyperthyroidism patients were treated with methimazole at a starting dose of 30 mg daily, and ophthalmopathy patients were treated with high-dose intravenous methylprednisolone. The paper reports TCR Vbeta CDR3 sequencing of 135 peripheral blood samples: under 45 ophthalmopathy, 75 to 80 hyperthyroidism and approximately 17 progressor patients.

As concerns this clonotype: Its antigen is still unknown. Since a much larger clone is just one base distant, this may be a read error.

Study-level results and caveats: In cross-validation, a model built on a 13 V-J signature told ophthalmopathy apart from stable hyperthyroidism with approximately 91% sensitivity and approximately 84% specificity, and in testing the same model reached 80%/75%. No statistical method was used to set the sample size in advance, and investigators knew the group allocation. In validation, the model predicted progression to ophthalmopathy a median of about 6.5 months before onset, with about 64% sensitivity and roughly 77% specificity. Most expanded thyroid clonotypes (frequency above 0.001) were also detected in blood, a finding suggesting that blood repertoires may reflect thyroid immune responses.

The V end loses 3 bases and the J end loses 3 bases, and a stretch of 8 bases separates them. The CDR3 spans 13 residues, from the cysteine through the phenylalanine. Only CDR3 DNA remains: 39 bases, in frame from the first base. The germline V gene yields MDHEN for CDR1 and SYDVKM for CDR2. The TCR beta CDR3 regions were amplified from RNA transcripts. A first-round RT-PCR of the TCR CDR3 used the HTBI primer set with the Qiagen OneStep RT-PCR kit. A second multiplex PCR round built the libraries, followed by size selection and purification. Libraries were sequenced paired-end with 100 bp reads on an Illumina HiSeq2000. In the original analysis: SOAPnuke was used to process the raw data, throwing out any read that contained adapters or uncalled bases, had a mean Phred below 15, or lacked an exact constant-primer or identifier match. COPE v1.2.5 was used to merge high-quality paired reads, and clonotypes were defined as unique nucleotide sequences. Clonotypes were aligned to IMGT TRBV, TRBD and TRBJ reference segments using MiTCR v1.1. Analysis was restricted to V-J combinations with a frequency above 0.0001, which covered roughly 99% of repertoires. The TCS score was defined as F50 (clonal expansion) divided by E x V (chaos), with BLOSUM62-based TCRdist calculated between CDR3 peptides within each V-J. Welch's t-statistics and random forest reduced roughly 540 V-J features to fewer than 15, which were used in a naive Bayes classifier (R e1071). TCRdb reprocessing: public reads trimmed at Q25 with fastp, clones called with MiXCR, in-frame beta chains kept. Rows are combined by CDR3 protein, so each entry shows the most common genes and DNA. What appears here as the V and J calls and clone size reflects TCRdb's work, not the paper's. This sample gives about 380,000 distinct CDR3 sequences in total; roughly 14% of them show up just once. The ten biggest clones cover around 21% of the sample.

Hyperthyroidism patients were aged 18 to 65 years and newly diagnosed, with disease duration of less than 2 months. Any patient with an uncontrolled infection, another autoimmune disease, pregnancy or lactation was excluded. Clinical symptoms, serum thyroxine and TRAb, thyroid ultrasound, and orbital computed tomography formed the basis for the diagnoses. For progressor patients, blood was drawn at the first diagnosis of hyperthyroidism, before any ophthalmopathy symptoms had appeared. PBMCs were separated from about 10 ml of fresh peripheral blood using Ficoll-Paque density gradient centrifugation. Progressor patients were defined as those initially diagnosed with Graves' hyperthyroidism in whom ophthalmopathy developed during follow-up. Total RNA was extracted with Trizol reagent, and quality was checked on an Agilent 2100 Bioanalyzer.

The specimen was blood. The receptor comes from a man in his thirties or forties with Graves' hyperthyroidism that later progressed to Graves' ophthalmopathy. The receptor chain draws on TRBV28 and TRBJ1-1, with no confident D gene call. The CDR3 region has the sequence CASSFGKDTEAFF. The DNA is TGTGCCAGCAGTTTTGGGAAGGACACTGAAGCTTTCTTT.